This T cell receptor (beta chain) derives from a study of T cell repertoires in cytomegalovirus infection (dated by TCRdb to about 2019). For context, the study as a whole: Because public TCR beta signatures pointed to carriage of CMV infection together with the matching HLA type, the HLA type of each donor mattered for the analysis.

In regard to this clonotype: The clone's antigen remains unknown. Per-base quality was not reported, and no clone a single base away is much larger than it.

General study outcomes and caveats: The ex vivo response was dominated by HLA-C-restricted CMV-specific TCR beta clonotypes, which also provided the single most frequent clonotype in two of eight donors. In both this cohort and an independent cohort of a few hundred donors, the cumulative frequency of public TCR beta family members distinguished carriers of CMV infection plus the relevant HLA type.

The reads were generated on an Illumina HiSeq 1500. The raw public data were reprocessed by TCRdb itself: fastp quality trimming at Q25, MiXCR clonotype calling, in-frame beta chains only. Each entry merges the rows of one CDR3 protein and shows their most common DNA and genes. This sample lists 310,000 or so distinct CDR3 sequences; 17% were detected once. Together, the top ten hold 9.5% to 15% of the sample. CDR1 MNHEY and CDR2 SVGEGT were looked up in the germline V gene. V gives up 4 bases and J gives up 6 bases, and the segment between their germline ends measures 14 bases. Its CDR3 holds 14 amino acids, cysteine through phenylalanine. Just CDR3 DNA is preserved here, 42 bases in frame from base 1.

The specimen was PBMCs. The chain is encoded by TRBV6-2 or TRBV6-3 joined to TRBJ2-3; no confident D gene assignment can be made. The sequence was obtained from a human donor in good health (CMV status not recorded). Some clones in this sample may be carry-over from other donors' samples. The DNA sequence is given as TGTGCCAGCAGTTCCACGACATCCTGGGATACGCAGTATTTT. It translates as CASSSTTSWDTQYF.